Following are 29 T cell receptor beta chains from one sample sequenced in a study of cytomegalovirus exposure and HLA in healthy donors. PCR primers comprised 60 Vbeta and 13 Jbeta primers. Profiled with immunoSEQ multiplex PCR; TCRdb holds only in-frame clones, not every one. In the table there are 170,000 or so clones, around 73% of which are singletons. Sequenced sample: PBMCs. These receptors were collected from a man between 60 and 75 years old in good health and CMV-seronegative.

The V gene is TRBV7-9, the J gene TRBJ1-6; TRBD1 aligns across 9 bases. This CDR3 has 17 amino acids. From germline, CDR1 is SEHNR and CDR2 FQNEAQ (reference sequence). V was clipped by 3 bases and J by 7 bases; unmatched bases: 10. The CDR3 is CASSFSGTGKGNSPLHF. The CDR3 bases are TGTGCCAGCAGCTTCTCCGGGACAGGGAAAGGGAATTCACCCCTCCACTTT.

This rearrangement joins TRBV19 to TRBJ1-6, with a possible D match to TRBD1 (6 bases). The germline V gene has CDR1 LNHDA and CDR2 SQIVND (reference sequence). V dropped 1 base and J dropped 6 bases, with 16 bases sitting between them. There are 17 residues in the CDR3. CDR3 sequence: CASSIVGGQGGNSPLHF. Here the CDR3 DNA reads TGTGCCAGTAGTATAGTAGGGGGACAAGGAGGTAATTCACCCCTCCACTTT.

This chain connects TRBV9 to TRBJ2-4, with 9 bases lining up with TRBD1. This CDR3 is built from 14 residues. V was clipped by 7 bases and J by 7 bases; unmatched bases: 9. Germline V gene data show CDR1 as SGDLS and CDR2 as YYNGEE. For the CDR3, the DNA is TGTGCCAGCGGACCGGGACAGGGACGGAACATTCAGTACTTC. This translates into CASGPGQGRNIQYF.

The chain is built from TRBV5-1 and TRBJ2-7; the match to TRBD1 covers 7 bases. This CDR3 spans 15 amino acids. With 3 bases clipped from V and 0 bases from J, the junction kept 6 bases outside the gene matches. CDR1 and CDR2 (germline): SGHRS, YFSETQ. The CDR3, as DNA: TGCGCCAGCAGCTCGCGACAGGGTGGCTCCTACGAGCAGTACTTC. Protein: CASSSRQGGSYEQYF.

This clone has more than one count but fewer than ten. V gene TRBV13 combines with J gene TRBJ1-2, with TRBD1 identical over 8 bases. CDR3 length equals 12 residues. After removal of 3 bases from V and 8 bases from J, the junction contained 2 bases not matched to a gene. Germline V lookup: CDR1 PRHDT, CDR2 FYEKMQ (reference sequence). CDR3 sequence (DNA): TGTGCCAGCAGCTTTTGGACAGGGGGCTACACCTTC. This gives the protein CASSFWTGGYTF.

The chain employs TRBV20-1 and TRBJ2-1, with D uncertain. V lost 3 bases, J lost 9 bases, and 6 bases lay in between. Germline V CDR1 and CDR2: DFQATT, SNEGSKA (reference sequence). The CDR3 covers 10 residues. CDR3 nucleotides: TGCAGTGCTAGTAAGAGTGAGCAGTTCTTC. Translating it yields CSASKSEQFF.

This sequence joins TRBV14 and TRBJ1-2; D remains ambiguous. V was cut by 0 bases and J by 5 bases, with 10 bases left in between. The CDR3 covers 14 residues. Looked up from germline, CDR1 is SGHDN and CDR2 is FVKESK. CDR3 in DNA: TGTGCCAGCAGCCAAGACCCGGGGTTGTATGGCTACACCTTC. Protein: CASSQDPGLYGYTF.

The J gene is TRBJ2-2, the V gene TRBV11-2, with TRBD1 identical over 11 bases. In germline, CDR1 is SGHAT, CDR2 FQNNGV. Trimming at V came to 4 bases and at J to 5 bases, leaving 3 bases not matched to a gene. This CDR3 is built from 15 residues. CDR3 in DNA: TGTGCCAGCAGCTGGGGACAGGGGGAAACCGGGGAGCTGTTTTTT. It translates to CASSWGQGETGELFF.

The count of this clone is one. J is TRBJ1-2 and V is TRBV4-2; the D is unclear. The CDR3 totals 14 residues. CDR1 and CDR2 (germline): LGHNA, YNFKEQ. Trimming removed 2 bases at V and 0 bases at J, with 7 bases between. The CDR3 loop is CASSQTATNYGYTF. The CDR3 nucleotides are TGTGCCAGCAGCCAAACAGCTACTAACTATGGCTACACCTTC.

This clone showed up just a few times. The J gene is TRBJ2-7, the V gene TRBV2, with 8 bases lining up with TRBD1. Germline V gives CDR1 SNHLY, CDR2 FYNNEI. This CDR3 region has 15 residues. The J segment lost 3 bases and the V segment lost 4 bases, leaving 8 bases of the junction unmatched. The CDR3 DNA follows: TGTGCCAGCAGTGGAACAGGGGGTAATATCTACGAGCAGTACTTC. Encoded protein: CASSGTGGNIYEQYF. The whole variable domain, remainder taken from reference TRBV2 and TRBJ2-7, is EPEVTQTPSHQVTQMGQEVILRCVPISNHLYFYWYRQILGQKVEFLVSFYNNEISEKSEIFDDQFSVERPDGSNFTLKIRSTKLEDSAMYFCASSGTGGNIYEQYFGPGTRLTVT.

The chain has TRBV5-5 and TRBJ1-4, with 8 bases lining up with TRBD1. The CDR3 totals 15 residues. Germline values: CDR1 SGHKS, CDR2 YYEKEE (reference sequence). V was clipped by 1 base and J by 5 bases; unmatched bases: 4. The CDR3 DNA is TGTGCCAGCAGCTTGCTAACAGGGGGAAATGAAAAACTGTTTTTT. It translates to CASSLLTGGNEKLFF.

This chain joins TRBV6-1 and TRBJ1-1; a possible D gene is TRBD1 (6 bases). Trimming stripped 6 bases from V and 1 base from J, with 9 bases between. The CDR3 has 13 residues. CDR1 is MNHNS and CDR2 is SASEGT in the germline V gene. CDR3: CASSQGKNTEAFF. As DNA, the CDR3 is TGTGCCAGCAGCCAGGGGAAGAACACTGAAGCTTTCTTT.

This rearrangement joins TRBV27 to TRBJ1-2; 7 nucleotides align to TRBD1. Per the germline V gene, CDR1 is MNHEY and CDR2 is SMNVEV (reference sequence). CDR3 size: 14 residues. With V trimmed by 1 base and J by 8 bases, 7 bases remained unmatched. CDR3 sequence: CASSLFPRGGGYTF. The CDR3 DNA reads TGTGCCAGCAGTTTATTCCCCCGAGGGGGCGGCTACACCTTC.

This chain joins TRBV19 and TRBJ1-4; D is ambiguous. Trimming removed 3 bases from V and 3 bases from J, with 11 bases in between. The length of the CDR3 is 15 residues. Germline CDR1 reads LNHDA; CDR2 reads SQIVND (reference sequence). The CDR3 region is CASSIGRVSNEKLFF. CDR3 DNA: TGTGCCAGTAGTATTGGGAGGGTGTCTAATGAAAAACTGTTTTTT.

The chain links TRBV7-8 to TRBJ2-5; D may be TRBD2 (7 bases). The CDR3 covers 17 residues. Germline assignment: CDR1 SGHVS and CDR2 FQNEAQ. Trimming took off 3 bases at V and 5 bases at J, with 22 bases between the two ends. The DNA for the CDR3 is TGTGCCAGCAGCTTCAAGAAAACAACAGGGCGGGGGGAGACCCAGTACTTC. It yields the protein CASSFKKTTGRGETQYF.

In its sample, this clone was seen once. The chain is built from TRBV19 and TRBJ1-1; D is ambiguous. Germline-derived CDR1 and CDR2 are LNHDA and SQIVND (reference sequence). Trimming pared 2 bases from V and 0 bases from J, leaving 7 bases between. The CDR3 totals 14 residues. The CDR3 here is CASSIRGMNTEAFF. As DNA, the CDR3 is TGTGCCAGTAGTATACGGGGAATGAACACTGAAGCTTTCTTT.

CDR3 in amino acids: CASSNSGVEQYF. The DNA of the CDR3 is TGTGCCAGCAGTAATTCAGGGGTCGAGCAGTACTTC. The chain carries TRBV2 and TRBJ2-7, with D tentatively TRBD1 (6 bases). With 5 bases removed from V and 6 bases from J, the gap between germline ends came to 11 bases. Germline CDR1 is SNHLY and CDR2 is FYNNEI. The CDR3 loop spans 12 amino acids.

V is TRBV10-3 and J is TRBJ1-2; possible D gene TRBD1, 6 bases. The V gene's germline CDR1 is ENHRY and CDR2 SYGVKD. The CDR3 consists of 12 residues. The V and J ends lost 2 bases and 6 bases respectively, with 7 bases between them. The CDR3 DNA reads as TGTGCCATCAGTGAGGCAGGGGATGGCTACACCTTC. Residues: CAISEAGDGYTF.

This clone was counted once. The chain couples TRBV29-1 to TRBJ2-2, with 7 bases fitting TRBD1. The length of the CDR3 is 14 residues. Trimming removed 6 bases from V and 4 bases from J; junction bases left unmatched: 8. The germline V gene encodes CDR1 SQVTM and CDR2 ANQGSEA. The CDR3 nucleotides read TGCAGCGTCTCTAACAGGGGTAGCACCGGGGAGCTGTTTTTT. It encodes CSVSNRGSTGELFF.

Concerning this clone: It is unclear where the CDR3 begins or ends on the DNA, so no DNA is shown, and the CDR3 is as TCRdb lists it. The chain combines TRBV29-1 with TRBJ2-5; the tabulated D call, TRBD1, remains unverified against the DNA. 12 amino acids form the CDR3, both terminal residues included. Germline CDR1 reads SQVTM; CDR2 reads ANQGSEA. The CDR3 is CSVEWGQGIAYF.

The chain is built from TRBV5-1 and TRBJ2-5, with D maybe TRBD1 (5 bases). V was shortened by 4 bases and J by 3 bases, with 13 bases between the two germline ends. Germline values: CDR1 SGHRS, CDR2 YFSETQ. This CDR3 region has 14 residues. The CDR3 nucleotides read TGCGCCAGCAGCCCCGAGACAGTTGAAGAGACCCAGTACTTC. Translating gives CASSPETVEETQYF. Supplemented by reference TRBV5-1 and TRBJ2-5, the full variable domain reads KAGVTQTPRYLIKTRGQQVTLSCSPISGHRSVSWYQQTPGQGLQFLFEYFSETQRNKGNFPGRFSGRQFSNSRSEMNVSTLELGDSALYLCASSPETVEETQYFGPGTRLLVL.

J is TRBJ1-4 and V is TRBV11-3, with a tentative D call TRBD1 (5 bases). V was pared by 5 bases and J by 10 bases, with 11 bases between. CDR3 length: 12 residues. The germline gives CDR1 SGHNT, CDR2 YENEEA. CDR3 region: CASSLRGGKLFF. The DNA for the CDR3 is TGTGCCAGCAGCCTGCGGGGGGGAAAACTGTTTTTT. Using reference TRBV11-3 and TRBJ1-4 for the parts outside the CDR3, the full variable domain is EAGVVQSPRYKIIEKKQPVAFWCNPISGHNTLYWYLQNLGQGPELLIRYENEEAVDDSQLPKDRFSAERLKGVDSTLKIQPAELGDSAVYLCASSLRGGKLFFGSGTQLSVL.

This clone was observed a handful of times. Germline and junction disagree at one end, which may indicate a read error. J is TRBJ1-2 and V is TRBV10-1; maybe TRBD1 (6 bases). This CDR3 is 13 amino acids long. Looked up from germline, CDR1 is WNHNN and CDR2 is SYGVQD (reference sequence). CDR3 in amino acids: CASSEGQTYGYPF. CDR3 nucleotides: TGCGCCAGCAGTGAGGGACAGACCTATGGCTACCCCTTC.

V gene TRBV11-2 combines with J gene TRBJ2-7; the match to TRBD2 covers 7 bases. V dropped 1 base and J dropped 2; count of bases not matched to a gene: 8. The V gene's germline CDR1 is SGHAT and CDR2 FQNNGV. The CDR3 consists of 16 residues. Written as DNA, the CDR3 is TGTGCCAGCAGCTTAGCAAGCGGGATTCAAACCTACGAGCAGTACTTC. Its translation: CASSLASGIQTYEQYF.

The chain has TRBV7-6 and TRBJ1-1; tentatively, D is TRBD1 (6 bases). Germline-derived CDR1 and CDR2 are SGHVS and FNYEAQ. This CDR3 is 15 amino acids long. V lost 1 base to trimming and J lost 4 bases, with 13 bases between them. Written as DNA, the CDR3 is TGTGCCAGCAGCTTAGAGGACAGACCTACCACTGAAGCTTTCTTT. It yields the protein CASSLEDRPTTEAFF.

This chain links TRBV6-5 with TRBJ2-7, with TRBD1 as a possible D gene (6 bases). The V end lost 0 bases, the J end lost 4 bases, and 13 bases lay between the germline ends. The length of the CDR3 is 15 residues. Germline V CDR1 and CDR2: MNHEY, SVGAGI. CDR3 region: CASSYSQGQNYEQYF. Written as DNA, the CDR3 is TGTGCCAGCAGTTACTCGCAGGGACAAAATTACGAGCAGTACTTC.

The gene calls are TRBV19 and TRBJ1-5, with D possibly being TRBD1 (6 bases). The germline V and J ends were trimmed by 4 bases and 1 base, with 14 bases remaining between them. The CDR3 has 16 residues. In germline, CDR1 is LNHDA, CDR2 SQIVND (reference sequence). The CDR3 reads CASSTRTVRSNQPQHF. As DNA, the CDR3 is TGTGCCAGTAGTACTCGGACAGTCCGAAGCAATCAGCCCCAGCATTTT. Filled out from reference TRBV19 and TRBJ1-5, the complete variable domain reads DGGITQSPKYLFRKEGQNVTLSCEQNLNHDAMYWYRQDPGQGLRLIYYSQIVNDFQKGDIAEGYSVSREKKESFPLTVTSAQKNPTAFYLCASSTRTVRSNQPQHFGDGTRLSIL.

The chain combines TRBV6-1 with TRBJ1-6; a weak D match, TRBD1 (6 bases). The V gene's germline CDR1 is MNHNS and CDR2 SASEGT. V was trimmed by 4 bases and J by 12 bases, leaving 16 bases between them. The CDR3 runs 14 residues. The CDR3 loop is CASSAVDRSRPLHF. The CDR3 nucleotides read TGTGCCAGCAGTGCAGTAGACAGGTCTCGACCCCTCCACTTT.

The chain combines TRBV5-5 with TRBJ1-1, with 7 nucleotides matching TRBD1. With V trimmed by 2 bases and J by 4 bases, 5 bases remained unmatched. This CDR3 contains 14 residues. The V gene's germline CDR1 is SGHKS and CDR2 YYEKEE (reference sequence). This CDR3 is CASSFTGDGTEAFF. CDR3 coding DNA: TGTGCCAGCAGCTTTACAGGGGATGGCACTGAAGCTTTCTTT.